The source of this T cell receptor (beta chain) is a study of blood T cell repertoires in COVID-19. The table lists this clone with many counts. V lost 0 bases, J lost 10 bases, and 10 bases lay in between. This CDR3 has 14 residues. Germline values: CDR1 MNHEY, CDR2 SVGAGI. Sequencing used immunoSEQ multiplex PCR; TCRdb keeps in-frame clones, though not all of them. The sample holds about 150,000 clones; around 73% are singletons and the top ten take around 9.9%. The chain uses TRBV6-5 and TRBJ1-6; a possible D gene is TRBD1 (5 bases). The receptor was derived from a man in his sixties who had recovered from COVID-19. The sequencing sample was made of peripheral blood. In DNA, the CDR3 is TGTGCCAGCAGTTACTCGGGCAGGGCCTCACCCCTCCACTTT. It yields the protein CASSYSGRASPLHF.